Following are 24 T cell receptor beta chains from one sample sequenced in a study of T cell repertoires in cytomegalovirus infection. TCRdb reanalysed the reads using MiXCR and keeps one entry per CDR3 protein. Found here are over 450,000 distinct CDR3 sequences, approximately 11% of them singletons; the top ten hold roughly a tenth. The sequencing sample was made of PBMCs. Every receptor here comes from a human donor in good health (CMV status not recorded). Some clones in this sample may be carry-over from other donors' samples.

At least ten counts were recorded for this clonotype. J is TRBJ2-3 and V is TRBV11-2; either TRBD1 or TRBD2 may fit D (5 bases each). The ends were cut back, 4 bases at V and 9 bases at J, with 23 bases in the middle. Per the germline V gene, CDR1 is SGHAT and CDR2 is FQNNGV. There are 16 residues in the CDR3. The CDR3 DNA is TGTGCCAGCAGCTACCTCCCGGGGCCAACCTCGGTCACGCAGTATTTT. It encodes CASSYLPGPTSVTQYF.

Remarks on this clonotype: An end of the junction does not agree with germline; a read error may underlie this. The chain employs TRBV28 and TRBJ2-4; D uncertain. CDR3 length: 13 amino acids. CDR1 and CDR2 from the germline V gene are MDHEN and SYDVKM. CDR3 DNA sequence: TGTGCCAGCAGCCCCGGGTATACGGTCGCCATCGATTTC. Translated: CASSPGYTVAIDF.

This clonotype was seen repeatedly, ten times or more. DNA for the CDR3: TGTGCCAGCAGTTTAGAGGGGGCGAAGTACGAGCAGTACTTC. Translated, it gives CASSLEGAKYEQYF. The gene calls are TRBV27 and TRBJ2-7; 7 bases line up with TRBD1. Germline V CDR1 and CDR2: MNHEY, SMNVEV (reference sequence). With V trimmed by 2 bases and J by 4 bases, 5 bases remained unmatched. The CDR3 consists of 14 residues.

This clonotype was counted a few times. J is TRBJ2-7 and V is TRBV5-5; D unclear. This CDR3 spans 15 amino acids. Trimming pared 1 base from V and 4 bases from J, leaving 15 bases between. Germline V gene sequence: CDR1 SGHKS, CDR2 YYEKEE (reference sequence). In DNA form, the CDR3 reads TGTGCCAGCAGCTTGAGGGATCGGAGCTGGTACGAGCAGTACTTC. It specifies CASSLRDRSWYEQYF. Together with reference TRBV5-5 and TRBJ2-7, the CDR3 gives the full variable domain: DAGVTQSPTHLIKTRGQQVTLRCSPISGHKSVSWYQQVLGQGPQFIFQYYEKEERGRGNFPDRFSARQFPNYSSELNVNALLLGDSALYLCASSLRDRSWYEQYFGPGTRLTVT.

This clonotype came up a few times. This rearrangement joins TRBV10-1 to TRBJ2-1; TRBD1 agrees at 9 bases. This CDR3 is 12 amino acids long. Germline lookup yields CDR1 WNHNN and CDR2 SYGVQD (reference sequence). Trimming took 0 bases from V and 15 from J; bases not matched to a gene: 3. DNA for the CDR3: TGCGCCAGCAGTGAGTCCAGGACAGGGGTGTTCTTC. Residues: CASSESRTGVFF.

This clonotype has ten or more counts. V and J are TRBV12-3 or TRBV12-4 and TRBJ2-3; D unresolved. V dropped 6 bases and J dropped 0 bases, with 10 bases sitting between them. The CDR3 totals 14 residues. Here the CDR3 reads CASSGATSTDTQYF. In nucleotides, the CDR3 is TGTGCCAGCAGCGGAGCCACTAGCACAGATACGCAGTATTTT.

The gene calls are TRBV5-1 and TRBJ2-2, with D uncertain. V was cut by 7 bases and J by 0 bases, with 13 bases left in between. There are 15 residues in the CDR3. In germline, CDR1 is SGHRS, CDR2 YFSETQ. The CDR3 DNA reads as TGCGCCAGCTTTGGGGATAGGGCGAACACCGGGGAGCTGTTTTTT. Encoded protein: CASFGDRANTGELFF.

At least ten counts were recorded for this clonotype. The genes are TRBV12-3 or TRBV12-4 and TRBJ2-1; D is unclear. The CDR3 is made up of 11 amino acids. Trimming pared 5 bases from V and 7 bases from J, leaving 6 bases between. The CDR3 region has the DNA TGTGCCAGCAGTCTCCTTAATGAGCAGTTCTTC. Translating it yields CASSLLNEQFF.

This clonotype showed up just a few times. The chain is built from TRBV14 and TRBJ2-3; unclear D gene. Germline V lookup: CDR1 SGHDN, CDR2 FVKESK. This CDR3 spans 14 amino acids. The germline V and J ends were trimmed by 1 base and 5 bases, with 10 bases remaining between them. The CDR3 coding sequence is TGTGCCAGCAGCCAAGCTCGCTATGGAGATACGCAGTATTTT. Translating gives CASSQARYGDTQYF.

The table lists this clonotype with many counts. The chain uses TRBV18 and TRBJ2-1; possibly TRBD1 or TRBD2 for D (6 bases each). Trimming removed 2 bases from V and 4 bases from J, with 15 bases in between. Germline-derived CDR1 and CDR2 are KGHSH and LQKENI. The CDR3 has 16 residues. The CDR3 coding sequence is TGTGCCAGCTCACCAGAGCTTGGGGGGCCTTACAATGAGCAGTTCTTC. Translation gives CASSPELGGPYNEQFF. Drawing the rest from reference TRBV18 and TRBJ2-1, the complete variable domain is NAGVMQNPRHLVRRRGQEARLRCSPMKGHSHVYWYRQLPEEGLKFMVYLQKENIIDESGMPKERFSAEFPKEGPSILRIQQVVRGDSAAYFCASSPELGGPYNEQFFGPGTRLTVL.

The chain joins TRBV19 to TRBJ1-5; possibly TRBD1 for D (6 bases). Trimming cost V 10 bases and J 4 bases, with 23 bases left between them. The CDR3 contains 16 residues. CDR1 and CDR2 from the germline V gene are LNHDA and SQIVND (reference sequence). The CDR3 DNA reads TGTGCCACCCATGACGGAAGGGGGATAGCAAATCAGCCCCAGCATTTT. Translated, it gives CATHDGRGIANQPQHF. Drawing the rest from reference TRBV19 and TRBJ1-5, the complete variable domain is DGGITQSPKYLFRKEGQNVTLSCEQNLNHDAMYWYRQDPGQGLRLIYYSQIVNDFQKGDIAEGYSVSREKKESFPLTVTSAQKNPTAFYLCATHDGRGIANQPQHFGDGTRLSIL.

In its sample, this clonotype was seen many times. The chain uses TRBV7-2 and TRBJ1-2; D call uncertain. The V and J ends lost 3 bases and 4 bases respectively, with 12 bases between them. The germline V gene encodes CDR1 SGHTA and CDR2 FQGNSA. This CDR3 is built from 14 residues. The CDR3 region is CASSFPSRTYGYTF. CDR3 bases: TGTGCCAGCAGCTTCCCTTCAAGGACCTATGGCTACACCTTC.

The chain uses TRBV5-5 and TRBJ1-2; 7 bases line up with TRBD1. Germline lookup yields CDR1 SGHKS and CDR2 YYEKEE (reference sequence). CDR3 length equals 18 residues. Trimming removed 1 base from V and 6 bases from J; junction bases left unmatched: 18. CDR3 sequence reads: CASSLRDPASQGVHGYTF. The CDR3 DNA reads TGTGCCAGCAGCTTGAGAGATCCGGCGTCTCAGGGGGTCCATGGCTACACCTTC.

This clonotype was recorded many times. J is TRBJ2-5 and V is TRBV4-2; TRBD2 matches 10 bases. The CDR3 length is 15 residues. Germline V gives CDR1 LGHNA, CDR2 YNFKEQ. V gave up 5 bases and J gave up 10 bases; unmatched junction bases: 13. For the CDR3, the DNA is TGTGCCAGCAGCATCACTGGGACTAGCGCCGGAGGCCAGTACTTC. Amino acids: CASSITGTSAGGQYF.

This clonotype showed up just a few times. V usage is TRBV15 and J usage is TRBJ2-7; 10 nucleotides match TRBD1. This CDR3 is built from 14 residues. The V segment lost 4 bases and the J segment 3 bases; nucleotides outside the gene matches: 3. Germline V CDR1 and CDR2: LNHNV, YYDKDF (reference sequence). DNA of the CDR3: TGTGCCACCAGCACACGGGACAGGGGCTACGAGCAGTACTTC. Protein: CATSTRDRGYEQYF.

The chain combines TRBV20-1 with TRBJ1-3; perhaps TRBD1 as D (6 bases). Germline V gene lookup returns CDR1 DFQATT and CDR2 SNEGSKA (reference sequence). The length of the CDR3 is 15 residues. V lost 5 bases and J 0 bases, leaving 14 bases between the germline ends. For the CDR3, the DNA is TGCAGTGCTGACTCCGGGACATTCTCTGGAAACACCATATATTTT. Translating gives CSADSGTFSGNTIYF.

In this sample, this clonotype turned up many times. The rearrangement uses TRBV28 and TRBJ2-4; 8 bases agree with TRBD1. Per germline, CDR1 MDHEN and CDR2 SYDVKM. The CDR3 is 15 amino acids. V was pared by 5 bases and J by 1 base, with 4 bases of the junction left unmatched. For the CDR3, the DNA is TGTGCCAGCAGTGACAGGGGCTCGGCCAAAAACATTCAGTACTTC. Translation: CASSDRGSAKNIQYF.

This clonotype was counted ten times or more. CDR3 DNA: TGTGCCAGCAGCTCCACCTATGGCTACACCTTC. It specifies CASSSTYGYTF. The J gene is TRBJ1-2, the V gene TRBV7-9; D is ambiguous. Germline-derived CDR1 and CDR2 are SEHNR and FQNEAQ (reference sequence). This CDR3 spans 11 amino acids. V gave up 4 bases and J gave up 4 bases, with 4 bases separating them.

This clonotype turned up a few times. The V call is TRBV5-6, the J call TRBJ2-5, with D perhaps matching TRBD1 (5 bases). The V and J ends lost 0 bases and 3 bases respectively, with 9 bases between them. This CDR3 is 14 amino acids long. The V gene's germline CDR1 is SGHDT and CDR2 YYEEEE. Written as DNA, the CDR3 is TGTGCCAGCAGCTTGGGGACAAAAGAAGAGACCCAGTACTTC. Its protein product is CASSLGTKEETQYF. Full variable domain (remainder filled in from reference TRBV5-6 and TRBJ2-5): DAGVTQSPTHLIKTRGQQVTLRCSPKSGHDTVSWYQQALGQGPQFIFQYYEEEERQRGNFPDRFSGHQFPNYSSELNVNALLLGDSALYLCASSLGTKEETQYFGPGTRLLVL.

This clonotype was detected many times. The rearrangement joins TRBV27 to TRBJ2-1; D is possibly TRBD1 (6 bases). Germline loops: CDR1 MNHEY, CDR2 SMNVEV (reference sequence). The V and J ends lost 1 base and 8 bases respectively, with 15 bases between them. There are 15 residues in the CDR3. CDR3 nucleotides: TGTGCCAGCAGTTTATTCGGACAGAGTGACCATGAGCAGTTCTTC. Protein: CASSLFGQSDHEQFF.

This clonotype has ten or more counts. The chain carries TRBV5-1 and TRBJ2-7; D may correspond to TRBD1 or TRBD2 (5 bases each). This CDR3 is 13 amino acids long. Trimming left V 3 bases short and J 2 bases short, with 9 bases between. Germline loops: CDR1 SGHRS, CDR2 YFSETQ. In DNA, the CDR3 is TGCGCCAGCAGCTCGGGGCCGCCCTACGAGCAGTACTTC. It encodes CASSSGPPYEQYF.

The chain links TRBV3-1 to TRBJ1-2; D remains unclear. The CDR3 covers 13 residues. Trimming removed 0 bases from V and 6 bases from J, with 8 bases in between. The germline CDR1 and CDR2 sequences are LGHDT and YNNKEL (reference sequence). Here the CDR3 DNA reads TGTGCCAGCAGCCAAGATCTATTGAATGGCTACACCTTC. The encoded protein is CASSQDLLNGYTF.

The sample holds many counts of this clonotype. This sequence joins TRBV20-1 and TRBJ1-1; D gene ambiguous. Germline V gene sequence: CDR1 DFQATT, CDR2 SNEGSKA (reference sequence). With 6 bases removed from V and 0 bases from J, the gap between germline ends came to 8 bases. The CDR3 spans 12 residues. The CDR3 DNA reads TGCAGTGCGTCGTTCCTGAACACTGAAGCTTTCTTT. It translates to CSASFLNTEAFF.

This clonotype has a count of ten or more. Here the CDR3 reads CASGLGQIQETQYF. CDR3 sequence (DNA): TGTGCTAGTGGTTTGGGACAGATACAAGAGACCCAGTACTTC. V and J are TRBV12-5 and TRBJ2-5, with D possibly matching TRBD1 (5 bases). V gave up 1 base and J gave up 2 bases, with 8 bases separating them. Germline V gives CDR1 LGHNT, CDR2 FRNRAP. The length of the CDR3 is 14 residues.